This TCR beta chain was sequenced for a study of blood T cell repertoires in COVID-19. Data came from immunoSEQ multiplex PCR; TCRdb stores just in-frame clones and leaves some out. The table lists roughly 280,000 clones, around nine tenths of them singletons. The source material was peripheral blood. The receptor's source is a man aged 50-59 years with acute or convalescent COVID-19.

CDR3 in DNA: TGTGCTAGTGGTTCCGGGACAGGGGGGTTTAAGAGCACCGGGGAGCTGTTTTTT. Protein product: CASGSGTGGFKSTGELFF. The chain carries TRBV12-5 and TRBJ2-2; 11 bases line up with TRBD1. Unmatched junction bases numbered 11, after V lost 4 bases and J lost 4 bases. In germline, CDR1 is LGHNT, CDR2 FRNRAP. CDR3 length: 18 amino acids.